This TCR beta chain stems from a study of T cells after yellow fever vaccination. In the study overall: Fractions containing few cells were prepared with SMART-Seq v4 Ultra Low Input.

A single record per CDR3 protein comes from TCRdb applying MiXCR to the 5' RACE reads. The table has some 390,000 distinct CDR3 sequences, about 17% seen once. CDR1 and CDR2 (germline): KGHSH, LQKENI. This CDR3 has 13 residues. The V gene lost 3 bases and the J gene lost 7 bases, with 11 bases spanning the gap. The source material was PBMCs, sampled before the yellow fever booster vaccination. This receptor was obtained from a man between 18 and 29 years old who received the YFV17D yellow fever vaccine. This sequence joins TRBV18 and TRBJ2-3, with D unresolved. CDR3 DNA sequence: TGTGCCAGCTCACCTGGCCAGTCAAATACGCAGTATTTT. The encoded protein is CASSPGQSNTQYF. The full variable domain, in which reference TRBV18 and TRBJ2-3 provide the parts outside the CDR3, is NAGVMQNPRHLVRRRGQEARLRCSPMKGHSHVYWYRQLPEEGLKFMVYLQKENIIDESGMPKERFSAEFPKEGPSILRIQQVVRGDSAAYFCASSPGQSNTQYFGPGTRLTVL.